The T cell receptor beta chain under discussion was sequenced for a study of blood T cells in healthy people across ages. This CDR3 has 12 amino acids. V lost 7 bases to trimming and J lost 6 bases, with 13 bases between them. Germline values: CDR1 SQVTM, CDR2 ANQGSEA. Sample-barcoded 5' priming and a J-beta primer mix drove a second PCR of about 6 to 12 cycles. TCRdb re-called the 5' RACE reads through MiXCR, storing one row per CDR3 protein. The top ten clones hold roughly 13% of a sample with hundreds of thousands of distinct CDR3 sequences, about 51% of them seen once. Donors were healthy Caucasian individuals from Russia aged roughly 6 to 95. They isolated at least 6 million PBMCs from each sample. Per individual sample, total RNA of at least 6 micrograms was extracted.

The gene calls are TRBV29-1 and TRBJ2-1; D remains unclear. The TCR comes from a woman older than 75 in good health. The sequenced sample consisted of blood. Here the CDR3 reads CSGQLGSNEQFF. The CDR3, as DNA: TGCAGCGGACAATTAGGGTCCAATGAGCAGTTCTTC.